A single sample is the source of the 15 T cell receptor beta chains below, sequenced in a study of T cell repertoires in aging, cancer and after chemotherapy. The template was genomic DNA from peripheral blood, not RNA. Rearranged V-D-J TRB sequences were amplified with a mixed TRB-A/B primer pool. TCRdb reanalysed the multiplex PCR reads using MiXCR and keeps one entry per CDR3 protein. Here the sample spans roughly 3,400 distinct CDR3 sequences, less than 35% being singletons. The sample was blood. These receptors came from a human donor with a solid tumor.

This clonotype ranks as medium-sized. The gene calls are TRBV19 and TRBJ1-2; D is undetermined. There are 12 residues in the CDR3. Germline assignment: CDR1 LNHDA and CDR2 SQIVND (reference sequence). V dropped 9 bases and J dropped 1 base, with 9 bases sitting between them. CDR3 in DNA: TGTGCCAGCGGTGACGTTAACTATGGCTACACCTTC. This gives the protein CASGDVNYGYTF. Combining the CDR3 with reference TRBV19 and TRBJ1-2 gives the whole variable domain DGGITQSPKYLFRKEGQNVTLSCEQNLNHDAMYWYRQDPGQGLRLIYYSQIVNDFQKGDIAEGYSVSREKKESFPLTVTSAQKNPTAFYLCASGDVNYGYTFGSGTRLTVV.

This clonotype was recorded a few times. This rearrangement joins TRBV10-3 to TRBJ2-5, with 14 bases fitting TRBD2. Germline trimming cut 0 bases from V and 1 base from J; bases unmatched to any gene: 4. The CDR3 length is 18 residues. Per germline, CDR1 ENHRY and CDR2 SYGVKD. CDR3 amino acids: CAISESGTSGRPQETQYF. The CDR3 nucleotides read TGTGCCATCAGTGAGTCAGGGACTAGCGGGAGACCCCAAGAGACCCAGTACTTC.

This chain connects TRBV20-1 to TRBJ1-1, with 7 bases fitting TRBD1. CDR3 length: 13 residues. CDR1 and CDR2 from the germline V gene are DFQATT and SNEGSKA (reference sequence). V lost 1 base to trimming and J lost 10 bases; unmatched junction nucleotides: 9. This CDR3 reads CSARGQGGLGAFF. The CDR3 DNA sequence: TGCAGTGCTAGAGGGCAGGGGGGATTGGGAGCTTTCTTT.

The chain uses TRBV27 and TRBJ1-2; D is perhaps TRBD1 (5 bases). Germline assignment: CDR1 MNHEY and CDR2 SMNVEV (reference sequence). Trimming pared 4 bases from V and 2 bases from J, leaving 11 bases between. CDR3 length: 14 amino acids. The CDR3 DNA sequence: TGTGCCAGCAGTTCCTCGGGGGGGAACTATGGCTACACCTTC. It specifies CASSSSGGNYGYTF.

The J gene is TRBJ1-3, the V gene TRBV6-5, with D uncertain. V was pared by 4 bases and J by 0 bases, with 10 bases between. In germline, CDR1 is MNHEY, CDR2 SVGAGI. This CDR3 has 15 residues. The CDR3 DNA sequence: TGTGCCAGCAGTTTACAAGGAGGCTCTGGAAACACCATATATTTT. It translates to CASSLQGGSGNTIYF.

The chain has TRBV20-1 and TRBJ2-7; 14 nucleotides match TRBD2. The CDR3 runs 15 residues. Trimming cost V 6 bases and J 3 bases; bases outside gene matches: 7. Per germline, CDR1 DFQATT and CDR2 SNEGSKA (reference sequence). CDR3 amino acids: CSAPKGLAGVYEQYF. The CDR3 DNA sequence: TGCAGTGCGCCGAAGGGACTAGCGGGAGTCTACGAGCAGTACTTC.

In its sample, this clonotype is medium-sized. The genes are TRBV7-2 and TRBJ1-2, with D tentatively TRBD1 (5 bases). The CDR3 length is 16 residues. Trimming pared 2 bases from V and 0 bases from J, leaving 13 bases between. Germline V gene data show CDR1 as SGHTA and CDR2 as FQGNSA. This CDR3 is CASSLSRQTSNYGYTF. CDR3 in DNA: TGTGCCAGCAGCTTAAGCAGACAGACATCTAACTATGGCTACACCTTC.

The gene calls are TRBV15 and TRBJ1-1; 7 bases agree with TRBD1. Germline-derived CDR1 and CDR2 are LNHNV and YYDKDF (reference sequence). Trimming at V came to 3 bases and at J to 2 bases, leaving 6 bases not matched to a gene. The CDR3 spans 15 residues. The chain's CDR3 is CATSRGGTVNTEAFF. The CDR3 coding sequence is TGTGCCACCAGCAGGGGGGGGACAGTTAACACTGAAGCTTTCTTT. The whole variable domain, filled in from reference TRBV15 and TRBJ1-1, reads DAMVIQNPRYQVTQFGKPVTLSCSQTLNHNVMYWYQQKSSQAPKLLFHYYDKDFNNEADTPDNFQSRRPNTSFCFLDIRSPGLGDTAMYLCATSRGGTVNTEAFFGQGTRLTVV.

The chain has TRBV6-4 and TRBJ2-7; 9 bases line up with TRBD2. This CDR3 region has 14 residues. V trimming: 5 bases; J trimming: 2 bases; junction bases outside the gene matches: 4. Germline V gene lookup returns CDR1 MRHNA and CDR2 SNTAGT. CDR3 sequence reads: CASSRTSETYEQYF. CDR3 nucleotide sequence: TGTGCCAGCAGTAGGACTAGCGAAACCTACGAGCAGTACTTC.

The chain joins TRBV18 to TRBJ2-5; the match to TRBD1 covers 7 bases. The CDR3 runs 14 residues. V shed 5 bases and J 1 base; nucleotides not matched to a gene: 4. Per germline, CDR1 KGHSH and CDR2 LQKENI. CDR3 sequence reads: CASSATGVQETQYF. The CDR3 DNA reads TGTGCCAGCTCAGCTACAGGGGTCCAAGAGACCCAGTACTTC. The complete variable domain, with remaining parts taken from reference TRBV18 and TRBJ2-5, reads NAGVMQNPRHLVRRRGQEARLRCSPMKGHSHVYWYRQLPEEGLKFMVYLQKENIIDESGMPKERFSAEFPKEGPSILRIQQVVRGDSAAYFCASSATGVQETQYFGPGTRLLVL.

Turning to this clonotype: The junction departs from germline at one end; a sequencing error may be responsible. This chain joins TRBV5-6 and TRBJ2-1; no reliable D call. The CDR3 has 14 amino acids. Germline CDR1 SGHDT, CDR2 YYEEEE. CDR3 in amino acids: CASSQAPLGNEQFF. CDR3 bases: TGCGCCAGCAGCCAAGCGCCTCTGGGAAATGAGCAGTTCTTC.

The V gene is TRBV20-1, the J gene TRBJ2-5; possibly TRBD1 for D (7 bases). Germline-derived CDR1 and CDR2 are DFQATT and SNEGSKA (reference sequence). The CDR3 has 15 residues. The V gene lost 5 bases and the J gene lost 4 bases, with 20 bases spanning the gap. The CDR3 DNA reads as TGCAGTGCTGGGTCCGACAGGGAGGCAGGAGAGACCCAGTACTTC. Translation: CSAGSDREAGETQYF.

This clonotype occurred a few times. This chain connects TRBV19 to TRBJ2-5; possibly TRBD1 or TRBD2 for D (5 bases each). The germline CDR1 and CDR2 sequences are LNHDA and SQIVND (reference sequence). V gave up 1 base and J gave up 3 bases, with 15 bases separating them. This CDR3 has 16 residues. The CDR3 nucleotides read TGTGCCAGTAGTATAGGGCCAGGGACGAAAAAAGAGACCCAGTACTTC. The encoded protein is CASSIGPGTKKETQYF.

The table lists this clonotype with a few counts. The CDR3 coding sequence is TGTGCCAGCAGTGAGGACGGGAACACCGGGGAGCTGTTTTTT. Protein: CASSEDGNTGELFF. The V and J genes are TRBV6-4 and TRBJ2-2; D is uncertain. Trimming left V 3 bases short and J 1 base short, with 6 bases between. The CDR3 has 14 amino acids. Looked up from germline, CDR1 is MRHNA and CDR2 is SNTAGT.

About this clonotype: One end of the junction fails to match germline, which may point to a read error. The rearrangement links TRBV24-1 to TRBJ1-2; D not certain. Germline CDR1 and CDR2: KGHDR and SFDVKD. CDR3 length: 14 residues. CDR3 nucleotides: TGTGCCACCAGTGGGCCGGACCTTTGGTATGGCTACACCTTT. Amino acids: CATSGPDLWYGYTF.